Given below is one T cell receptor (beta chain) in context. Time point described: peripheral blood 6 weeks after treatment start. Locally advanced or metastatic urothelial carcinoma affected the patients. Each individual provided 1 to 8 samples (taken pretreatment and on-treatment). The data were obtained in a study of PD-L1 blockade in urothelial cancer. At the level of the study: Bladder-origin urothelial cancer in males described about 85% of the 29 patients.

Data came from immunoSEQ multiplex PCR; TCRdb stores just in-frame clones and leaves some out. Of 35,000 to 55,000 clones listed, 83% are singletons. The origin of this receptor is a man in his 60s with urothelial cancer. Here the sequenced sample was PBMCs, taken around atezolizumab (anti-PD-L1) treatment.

The DNA for the CDR3 is TGCGCCAGCAGCCGAGTCCAGGATTCTGGGGCCAACGTCCTGACTTTC. This codes for CASSRVQDSGANVLTF. The chain uses TRBV4-1 and TRBJ2-6; the D is unclear. This CDR3 is built from 16 residues. Germline V gives CDR1 MGHRA, CDR2 YSYEKL. V gave up 4 bases and J gave up 1 base, with 11 bases separating them.